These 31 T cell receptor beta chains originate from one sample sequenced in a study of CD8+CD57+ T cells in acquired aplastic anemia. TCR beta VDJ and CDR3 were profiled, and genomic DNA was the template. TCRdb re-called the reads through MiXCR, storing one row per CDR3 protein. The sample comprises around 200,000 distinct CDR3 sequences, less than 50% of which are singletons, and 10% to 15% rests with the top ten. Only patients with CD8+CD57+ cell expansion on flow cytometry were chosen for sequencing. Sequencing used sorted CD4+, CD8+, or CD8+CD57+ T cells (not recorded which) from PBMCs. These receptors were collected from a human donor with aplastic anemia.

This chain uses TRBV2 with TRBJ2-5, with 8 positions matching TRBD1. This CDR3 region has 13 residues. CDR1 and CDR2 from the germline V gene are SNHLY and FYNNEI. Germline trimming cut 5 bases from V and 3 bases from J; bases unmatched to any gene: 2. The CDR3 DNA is TGTGCCAGCAGTTTGGACAGGGAAGAGACCCAGTACTTC. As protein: CASSLDREETQYF.

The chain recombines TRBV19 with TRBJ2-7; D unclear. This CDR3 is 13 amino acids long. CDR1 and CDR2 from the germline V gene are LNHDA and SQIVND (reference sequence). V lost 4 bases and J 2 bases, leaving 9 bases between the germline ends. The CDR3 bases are TGTGCCAGTAGTACGACTGTAGCCTACGAGCAGTACTTC. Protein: CASSTTVAYEQYF.

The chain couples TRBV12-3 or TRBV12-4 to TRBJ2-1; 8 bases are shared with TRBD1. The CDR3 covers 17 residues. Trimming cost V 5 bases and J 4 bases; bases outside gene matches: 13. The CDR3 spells CASSPERQGQLYNEQFF. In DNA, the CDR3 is TGTGCCAGCAGTCCAGAAAGACAGGGGCAGCTTTACAATGAGCAGTTCTTC.

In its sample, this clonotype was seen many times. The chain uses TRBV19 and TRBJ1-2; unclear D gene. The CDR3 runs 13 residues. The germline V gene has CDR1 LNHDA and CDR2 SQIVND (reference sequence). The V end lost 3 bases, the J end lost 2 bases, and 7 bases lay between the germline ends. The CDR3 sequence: CASSIAENYGYTF. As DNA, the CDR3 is TGTGCCAGTAGTATTGCAGAAAACTATGGCTACACCTTC.

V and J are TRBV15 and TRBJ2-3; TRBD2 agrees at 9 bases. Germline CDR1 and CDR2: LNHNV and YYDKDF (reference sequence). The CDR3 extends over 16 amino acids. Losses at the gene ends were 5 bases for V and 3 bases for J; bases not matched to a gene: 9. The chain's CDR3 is CATSPPSSGRTDTQYF. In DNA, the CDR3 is TGTGCCACCAGCCCCCCGAGCAGCGGGAGGACAGATACGCAGTATTTT.

The CDR3 sequence: CSARPRESSYNSPLHF. The CDR3 DNA follows: TGCAGTGCTAGACCCCGGGAGAGCTCCTATAATTCACCCCTCCACTTT. V gene TRBV20-1 combines with J gene TRBJ1-6, with unresolved D. CDR3 length: 16 amino acids. The germline gives CDR1 DFQATT, CDR2 SNEGSKA (reference sequence). The V gene lost 2 bases and the J gene lost 0 bases, with 11 bases spanning the gap.

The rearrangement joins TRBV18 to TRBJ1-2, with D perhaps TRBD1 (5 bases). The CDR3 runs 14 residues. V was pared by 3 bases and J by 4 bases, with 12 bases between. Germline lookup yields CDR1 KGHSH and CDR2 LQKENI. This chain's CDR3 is CASSPEGKGYGYTF. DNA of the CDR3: TGTGCCAGCTCACCTGAGGGGAAGGGCTATGGCTACACCTTC. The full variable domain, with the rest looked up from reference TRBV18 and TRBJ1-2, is NAGVMQNPRHLVRRRGQEARLRCSPMKGHSHVYWYRQLPEEGLKFMVYLQKENIIDESGMPKERFSAEFPKEGPSILRIQQVVRGDSAAYFCASSPEGKGYGYTFGSGTRLTVV.

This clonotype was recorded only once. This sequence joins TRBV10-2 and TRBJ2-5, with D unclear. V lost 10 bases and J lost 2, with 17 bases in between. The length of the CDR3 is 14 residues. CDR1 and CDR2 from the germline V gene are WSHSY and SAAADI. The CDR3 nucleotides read TGCGCCACCAACCCGACGGCTTATCAAGAGACCCAGTACTTC. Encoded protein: CATNPTAYQETQYF.

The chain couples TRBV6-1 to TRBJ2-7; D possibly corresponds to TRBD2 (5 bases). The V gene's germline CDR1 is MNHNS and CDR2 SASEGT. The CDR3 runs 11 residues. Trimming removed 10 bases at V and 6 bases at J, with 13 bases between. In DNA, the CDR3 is TGTGCCACCCTGGACGGAGGCGAGCAGTACTTC. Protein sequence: CATLDGGEQYF.

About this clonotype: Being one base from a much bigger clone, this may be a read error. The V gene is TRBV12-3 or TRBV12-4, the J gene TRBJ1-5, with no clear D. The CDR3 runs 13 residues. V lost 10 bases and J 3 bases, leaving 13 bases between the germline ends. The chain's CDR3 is CATTQSINQPQHF. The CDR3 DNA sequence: TGTGCCACCACTCAGAGCATCAATCAGCCCCAGCATTTT.

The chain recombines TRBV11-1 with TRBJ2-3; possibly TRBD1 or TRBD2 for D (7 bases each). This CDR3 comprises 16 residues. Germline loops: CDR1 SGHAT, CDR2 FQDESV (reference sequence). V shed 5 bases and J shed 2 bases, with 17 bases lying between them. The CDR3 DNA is TGTGCCAGCAGCGCAACAGGGGAGGGACCCACAGATACGCAGTATTTT. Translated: CASSATGEGPTDTQYF.

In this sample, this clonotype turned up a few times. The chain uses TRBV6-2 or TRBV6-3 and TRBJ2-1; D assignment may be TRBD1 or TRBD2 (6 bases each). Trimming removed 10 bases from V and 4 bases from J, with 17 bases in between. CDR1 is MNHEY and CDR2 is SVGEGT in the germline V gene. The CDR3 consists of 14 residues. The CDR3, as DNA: TGTGCCATCCGAAACTCGGGGGCTTACAATGAGCAGTTCTTC. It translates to CAIRNSGAYNEQFF.

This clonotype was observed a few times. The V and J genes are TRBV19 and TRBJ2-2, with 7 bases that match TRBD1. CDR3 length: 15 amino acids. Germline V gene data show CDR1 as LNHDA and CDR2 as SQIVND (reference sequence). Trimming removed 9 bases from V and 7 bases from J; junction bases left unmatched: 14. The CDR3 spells CASSRTGALSGELFF. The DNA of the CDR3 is TGTGCCAGCAGCCGGACAGGCGCTCTGAGCGGGGAGCTGTTTTTT.

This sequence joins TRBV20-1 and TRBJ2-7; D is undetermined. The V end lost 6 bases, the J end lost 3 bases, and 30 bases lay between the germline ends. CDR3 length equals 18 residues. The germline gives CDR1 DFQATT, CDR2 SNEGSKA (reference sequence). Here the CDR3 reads CSASSMGYASHNLYEQYF. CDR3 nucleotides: TGCAGTGCCAGTAGTATGGGATACGCTTCACATAACCTCTACGAGCAGTACTTC.

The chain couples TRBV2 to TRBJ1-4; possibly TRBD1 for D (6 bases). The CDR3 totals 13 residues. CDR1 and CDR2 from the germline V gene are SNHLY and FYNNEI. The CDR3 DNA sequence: TGTGTTACAGCGGGCAGGGGCAGAGAAAAACTGTTTTTT. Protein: CVTAGRGREKLFF.

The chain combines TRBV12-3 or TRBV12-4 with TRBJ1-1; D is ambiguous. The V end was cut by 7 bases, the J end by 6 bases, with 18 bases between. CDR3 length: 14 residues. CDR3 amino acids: CASTINGPSPEAFF. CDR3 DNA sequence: TGTGCCAGCACTATAAACGGGCCCTCCCCTGAAGCTTTCTTT.

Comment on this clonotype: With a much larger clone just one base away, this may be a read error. This chain's CDR3 is CASSQVSGGGYIF. Written as DNA, the CDR3 is TGTGCCAGCAGCCAAGTATCAGGGGGAGGCTACATCTTC. The chain uses TRBV14 and TRBJ1-2; 7 bases match TRBD1. Per germline, CDR1 SGHDN and CDR2 FVKESK. The CDR3 runs 13 residues. Full variable domain (rest looked up from reference TRBV14 and TRBJ1-2): EAGVTQFPSHSVIEKGQTVTLRCDPISGHDNLYWYRRVMGKEIKFLLHFVKESKQDESGMPNNRFLAERTGGTYSTLKVQPAELEDSGVYFCASSQVSGGGYIFGSGTRLTVV.

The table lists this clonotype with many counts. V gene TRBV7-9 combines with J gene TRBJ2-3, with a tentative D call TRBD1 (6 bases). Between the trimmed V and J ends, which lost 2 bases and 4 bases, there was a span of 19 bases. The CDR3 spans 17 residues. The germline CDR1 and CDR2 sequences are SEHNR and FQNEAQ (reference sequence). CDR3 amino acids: CASSLPLSRGSADTQYF. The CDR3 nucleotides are TGTGCCAGCAGCTTACCCCTATCTAGGGGGTCCGCAGATACGCAGTATTTT.

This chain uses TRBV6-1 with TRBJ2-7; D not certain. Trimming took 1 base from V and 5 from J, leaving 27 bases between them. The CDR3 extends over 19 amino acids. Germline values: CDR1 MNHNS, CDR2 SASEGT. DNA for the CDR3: TGTGCCAGCAGTGAAGGTAAAGGGTTTTCAACCCGACTGGTGGACGAGCAGTACTTC. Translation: CASSEGKGFSTRLVDEQYF.

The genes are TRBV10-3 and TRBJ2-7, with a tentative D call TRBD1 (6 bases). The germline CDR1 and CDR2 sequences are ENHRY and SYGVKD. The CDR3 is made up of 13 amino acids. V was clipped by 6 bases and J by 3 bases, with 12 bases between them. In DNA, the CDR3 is TGTGCCATCAGCCAGACAGGTAACTACGAGCAGTACTTC. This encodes CAISQTGNYEQYF.

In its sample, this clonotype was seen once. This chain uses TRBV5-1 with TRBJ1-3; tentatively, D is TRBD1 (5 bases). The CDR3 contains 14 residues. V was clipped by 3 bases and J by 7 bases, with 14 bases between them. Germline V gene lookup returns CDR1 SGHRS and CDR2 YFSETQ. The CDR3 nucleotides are TGCGCCAGCAGCTGGGACGCCGAGTCGAACACCATATATTTT. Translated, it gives CASSWDAESNTIYF.

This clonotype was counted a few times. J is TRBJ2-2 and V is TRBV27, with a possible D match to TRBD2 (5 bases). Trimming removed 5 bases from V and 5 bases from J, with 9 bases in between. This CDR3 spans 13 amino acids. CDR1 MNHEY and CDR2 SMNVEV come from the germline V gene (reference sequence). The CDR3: CASSSGVTGELFF. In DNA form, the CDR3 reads TGTGCCAGCAGTAGCGGAGTAACCGGGGAGCTGTTTTTT.

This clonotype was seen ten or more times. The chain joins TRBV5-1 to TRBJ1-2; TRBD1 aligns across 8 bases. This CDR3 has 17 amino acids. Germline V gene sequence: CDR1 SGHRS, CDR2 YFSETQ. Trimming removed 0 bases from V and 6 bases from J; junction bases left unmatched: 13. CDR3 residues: CASSLERTGPSKDGYTF. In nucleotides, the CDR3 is TGCGCCAGCAGCTTGGAAAGGACAGGGCCCTCTAAAGATGGCTACACCTTC.

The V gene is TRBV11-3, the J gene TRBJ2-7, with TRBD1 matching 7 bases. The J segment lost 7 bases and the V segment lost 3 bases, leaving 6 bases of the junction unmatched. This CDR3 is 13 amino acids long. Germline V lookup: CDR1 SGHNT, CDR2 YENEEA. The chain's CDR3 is CASSLDRPLEQYF. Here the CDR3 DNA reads TGTGCCAGCAGCTTGGACAGGCCCCTGGAGCAGTACTTC.

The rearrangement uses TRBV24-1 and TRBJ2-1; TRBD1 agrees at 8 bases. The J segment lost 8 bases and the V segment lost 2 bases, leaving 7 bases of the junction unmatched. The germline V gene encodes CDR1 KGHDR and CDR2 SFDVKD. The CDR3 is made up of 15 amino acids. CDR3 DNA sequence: TGTGCCACCAGTGATTCTAAGGACAGGGCCCATGAGCAGTTCTTC. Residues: CATSDSKDRAHEQFF.

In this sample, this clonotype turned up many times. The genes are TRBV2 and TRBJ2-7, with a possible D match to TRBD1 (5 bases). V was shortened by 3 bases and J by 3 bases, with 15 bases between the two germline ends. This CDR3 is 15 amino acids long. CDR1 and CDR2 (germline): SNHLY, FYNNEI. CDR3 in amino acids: CASSEGRAPRYEQYF. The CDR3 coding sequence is TGTGCCAGCAGTGAGGGCAGGGCGCCCCGCTACGAGCAGTACTTC.

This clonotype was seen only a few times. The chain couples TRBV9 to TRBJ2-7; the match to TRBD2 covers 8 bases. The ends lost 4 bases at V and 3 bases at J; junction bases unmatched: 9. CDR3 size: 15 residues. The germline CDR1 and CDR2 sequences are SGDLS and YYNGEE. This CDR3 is CASSPGGGASYEQYF. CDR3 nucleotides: TGTGCCAGCAGCCCCGGGGGGGGGGCTAGCTACGAGCAGTACTTC.

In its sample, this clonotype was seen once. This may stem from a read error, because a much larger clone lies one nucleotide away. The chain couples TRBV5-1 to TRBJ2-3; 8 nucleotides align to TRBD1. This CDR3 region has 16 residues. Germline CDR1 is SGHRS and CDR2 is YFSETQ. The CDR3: CASSTRGQGFADTQFF. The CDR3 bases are TGCGCCAGCAGCACTAGAGGACAGGGATTCGCAGATACGCAGTTTTTT.

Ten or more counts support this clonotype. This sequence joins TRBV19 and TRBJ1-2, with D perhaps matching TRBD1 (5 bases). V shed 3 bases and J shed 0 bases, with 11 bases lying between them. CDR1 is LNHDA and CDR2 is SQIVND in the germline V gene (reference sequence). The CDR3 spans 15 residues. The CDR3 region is CASSISRGANYGYTF. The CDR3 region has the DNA TGTGCCAGTAGTATTTCGCGGGGGGCTAACTATGGCTACACCTTC.

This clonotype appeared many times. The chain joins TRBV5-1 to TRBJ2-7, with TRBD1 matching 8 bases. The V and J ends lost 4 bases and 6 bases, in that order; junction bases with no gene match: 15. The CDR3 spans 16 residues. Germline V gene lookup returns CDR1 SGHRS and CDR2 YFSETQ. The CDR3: CASSPQPRTGNGEQYF. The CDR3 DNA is TGCGCCAGCAGCCCCCAACCTCGGACAGGGAATGGCGAGCAGTACTTC.

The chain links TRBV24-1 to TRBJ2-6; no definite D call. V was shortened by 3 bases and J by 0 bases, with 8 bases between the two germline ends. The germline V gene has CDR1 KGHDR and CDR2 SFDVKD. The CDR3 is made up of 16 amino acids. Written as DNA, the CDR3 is TGTGCCACCAGTGATCTATCAGGCTCTGGGGCCAACGTCCTGACTTTC. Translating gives CATSDLSGSGANVLTF.